The T cell receptor beta chain under discussion was sequenced for a study of cytomegalovirus exposure and HLA in healthy donors. The PCR made use of 60 Vbeta and 13 Jbeta primers. Assay: immunoSEQ multiplex PCR; the TCRdb copy retains only in-frame clones and omits some. The sample yields around 150,000 clones, roughly 75% seen once. This clone was counted a few times. Its antigen is as yet unknown. Other DNA sequences from this sample encode an identical CDR3 as well. Trimming at V came to 5 bases and at J to 4 bases, leaving 3 bases not matched to a gene. The CDR3 runs 13 residues. Looked up from germline, CDR1 is MDHEN and CDR2 is SYDVKM. Study results and caveats: Later analysis found that TCR beta chains associated with HLA were more clonally expanded than other, equally common chains. In most subjects, TCR beta sequences reportedly gave accurate predictions of HLA-A and HLA-B alleles.

This chain uses TRBV28 with TRBJ2-5; 8 nucleotides line up with TRBD1. The clonotype originates from a man aged 25-45 years in good health and CMV-seronegative. Input material: PBMCs. The CDR3 protein is CASSTTGVETQYF. As DNA, the CDR3 is TGTGCCAGCAGTACGACAGGGGTAGAGACCCAGTACTTC.